This TCR beta chain was retrieved from a study of T cell responses to AZD1222 COVID-19 vaccine (dated by TCRdb to 2020 to 2023). The study in broad terms: TCR sequencing was performed for over 230 trial participants, of whom around 200 were given two doses of AZD1222 and around 25 were given two doses of MenACWY control vaccine. Trial participants were enrolled by age into 18-55, 56-69 and 70-plus year subgroups, with around 140, 26 and 57 TCR-sequenced participants respectively. Points the paper makes about the study in general: In the small 56-69-year group, the increase in depth fell short of significance, most likely because of low power. After two AZD1222 doses, both the breadth and the depth of spike-specific TCRs were significantly higher than at day 0 and than in MenACWY recipients. Participants were mostly white British, with more females than males. The authors suggested clonal diversity may have been underestimated. Nearly half of unique spike-specific TCRs reportedly recognized epitopes outside regions mutated in the B.1.351 and B.1.1.7 variants. No day 14 peak-response samples were available, so repertoires were characterized only after the peak T cell response. Conclusions about previously exposed vaccinees are limited because only a handful of AZD1222 recipients were SARS-CoV-2 seropositive at baseline. The vaccine-associated CD4 TCRs covered the entire spike protein, and the dominant responses fell in regions 160-218 and 743-854.

The intended sense of this specimen's time point label: about 28 days (+/-7) after the second vaccine dose. AZD1222 recipients whose second dose came at about 4 weeks and those whose second dose came at about 12 weeks were combined into one group, since spike-specific TCR depth and breadth did not differ between the two schedules. The vaccinee samples were drawn from two UK trials, COV001 and COV002, one of which was a single-blind randomized controlled phase 2/3 trial testing AZD1222 (ChAdOx1 nCoV-19) in healthy adults. For TCRbeta chain sequencing, PBMC samples from trial participants were taken at day 0 and at day 28 after the second dose. In the germline V gene (reference sequence), CDR1 corresponds to MNHNY and CDR2 to SVGAGI. Reading from cysteine to phenylalanine, the CDR3 counts 11 amino acids. This entry keeps only the CDR3 DNA: 33 bases, framed from base 1. V lost 4 bases and J lost 6 bases; the stretch between them is 6 bases long.

The CDR3 regions of human TCRbeta chains were subjected to immunosequencing. Per the original workflow: TCRs in the repertoires were compared against a reference library of SARS-CoV-2-specific TCRs that had been generated with the MIRA antigen-specificity platform. Breadth was defined as the fraction of unique TCRs that were SARS-CoV-2-associated. Depth was defined as the fraction of total T cells that were SARS-CoV-2-associated. Using the MIRA data, each spike-specific TCR was assigned both to the spike region to which the TCR was reactive and to a CD4 or CD8 class. Log10-transformed breadth and depth values were compared by one-way ANOVA with Sidak's multiple comparisons tests. Held by TCRdb, this immuneACCESS table contains in-frame sequences only and omits some clones. Under half of the omission traces to an unresolved V gene where checked; the cause of the rest is unknown. Clone size and the V and J calls come from that table; the DNA yielded D and trimming. Across this sample there are fewer than 200,000 clones, with roughly 88% seen only once. The leading ten clones occupy 9.5% to 13% of the sample.

As concerns this clone: It has no known antigen specificity. No base quality information exists; no much larger clone differs at one position.

The receptor comes from an adult who received the AZD1222 COVID-19 vaccine. Here the sequenced sample was peripheral blood, taken 28 days after the second AZD1222 dose. This chain joins TRBV6-6 to TRBJ1-2; the D gene identity is not certain. The CDR3 has the sequence CASSFGNGYTF. Here is the DNA: TGTGCCAGCAGTTTCGGCAATGGCTACACCTTC.